The 15 T cell receptor beta chains presented below share a single source sample, sequenced in a study of shared clonotypes between healthy human individuals. The naive CD8 fraction comprised CD45RO-negative cells positively selected for CCR7 and excluded terminally differentiated effector memory CD45RA+ cells. The data were produced by immunoSEQ multiplex PCR, yet TCRdb's version contains in-frame clones alone and is incomplete. This sample has 1.5 million to 2.5 million clones, with less than 95% found just once. The specimen was naive CD8+ T cells sorted from blood. These receptors were obtained from a man younger than 30 in good health.

The chain joins TRBV4-1 to TRBJ2-2, with a weak D call TRBD1 (6 bases). The CDR3 is 16 residues long. Trimming stripped 1 base from V and 4 bases from J, with 13 bases between. Germline CDR1 and CDR2: MGHRA and YSYEKL. As DNA, the CDR3 is TGCGCCAGCAGCCAAGGTTCAGGGGTCGGCACCGGGGAGCTGTTTTTT. This encodes CASSQGSGVGTGELFF.

This clone was seen only once. The same CDR3 arises from other DNA sequences in this sample as well. This sequence joins TRBV7-9 and TRBJ1-1; no clear D. This CDR3 comprises 14 residues. V dropped 0 bases and J dropped 0 bases, with 5 bases sitting between them. Germline CDR1 reads SEHNR; CDR2 reads FQNEAQ (reference sequence). DNA of the CDR3: TGTGCCAGCAGCTTAGCGGGAATGAACACTGAAGCTTTCTTT. It is translated as CASSLAGMNTEAFF.

The gene calls are TRBV6-4 and TRBJ1-2, with D unclear. CDR1 and CDR2 (germline): MRHNA, SNTAGT. The CDR3 has 15 amino acids. Deletions cut 3 bases from V and 4 bases from J, with 15 bases between. The CDR3 region is CASSETEKGLYGYTF. CDR3 in DNA: TGTGCCAGCAGTGAAACGGAGAAGGGCCTCTATGGCTACACCTTC.

The chain has TRBV28 and TRBJ2-7; D may be TRBD2 (7 bases). The CDR3 contains 13 residues. The germline gives CDR1 MDHEN, CDR2 SYDVKM. Trimming shortened V by 3 bases and J by 6 bases, and 12 bases separated the two germline ends. CDR3 region: CASSLAGASEQYF. The CDR3 bases are TGTGCCAGCAGTTTGGCGGGGGCCTCCGAGCAGTACTTC.

As to this clone: The sample carries other DNA sequences with the same CDR3. The V and J genes are TRBV6-5 and TRBJ2-2; D perhaps matches TRBD2 (6 bases). Trimming pared 0 bases from V and 4 bases from J, leaving 9 bases between. The germline CDR1 and CDR2 sequences are MNHEY and SVGAGI. The CDR3 has 15 residues. The CDR3 protein is CASSYSNGGTGELFF. The CDR3 nucleotides read TGTGCCAGCAGTTACTCGAACGGGGGCACCGGGGAGCTGTTTTTT.

Regarding this clone: The identical CDR3 is also encoded by other nucleotide sequences in the sample. The genes are TRBV9 and TRBJ2-3; 10 nucleotides align to TRBD2. The CDR3 extends over 14 amino acids. Germline-derived CDR1 and CDR2 are SGDLS and YYNGEE. V gave up 3 bases and J gave up 3 bases; unmatched junction bases: 1. Here the CDR3 DNA reads TGTGCCAGCAGCGCTAGCGGGAGTACAGATACGCAGTATTTT. Its protein is CASSASGSTDTQYF.

This chain connects TRBV6-5 to TRBJ2-3; possibly TRBD1 for D (6 bases). This CDR3 contains 11 residues. Per germline, CDR1 MNHEY and CDR2 SVGAGI. V lost 3 bases and J lost 11, with 9 bases in between. CDR3 residues: CASSYEGGQYF. DNA of the CDR3: TGTGCCAGCAGTTATGAAGGGGGGCAGTATTTT.

The chain joins TRBV7-9 to TRBJ1-6, with TRBD1 as a possible D gene (6 bases). Germline CDR1 SEHNR, CDR2 FQNEAQ (reference sequence). V was trimmed by 5 bases and J by 10 bases, leaving 21 bases between them. CDR3 size: 16 residues. The CDR3 is CASSPRRTAASSPLHF. In nucleotides, the CDR3 is TGTGCCAGCAGCCCCCGTAGGACAGCCGCCTCGTCACCCCTCCACTTT. The full variable domain, with the rest looked up from reference TRBV7-9 and TRBJ1-6, is DTGVSQNPRHKITKRGQNVTFRCDPISEHNRLYWYRQTLGQGPEFLTYFQNEAQLEKSRLLSDRFSAERPKGSFSTLEIQRTEQGDSAMYLCASSPRRTAASSPLHFGNGTRLTVT.

The J gene is TRBJ2-2, the V gene TRBV6-5; D might be TRBD2 (5 bases). In germline, CDR1 is MNHEY, CDR2 SVGAGI. V shed 4 bases and J shed 3 bases, with 12 bases lying between them. The CDR3 is 15 amino acids. CDR3 region: CASSLARSYTGELFF. CDR3 bases: TGTGCCAGCAGTTTAGCGAGATCTTACACCGGGGAGCTGTTTTTT.

The chain couples TRBV6-5 to TRBJ1-2; TRBD1 matches at 7 bases. V shed 0 bases and J 4 bases; nucleotides not matched to a gene: 5. This CDR3 is built from 15 residues. CDR1 is MNHEY, CDR2 SVGAGI, per germline. CDR3 amino acids: CASSYSNQGGYGYTF. Here the CDR3 DNA reads TGTGCCAGCAGTTACTCGAATCAGGGGGGCTATGGCTACACCTTC.

V is TRBV10-1 and J is TRBJ2-1; D unclear. The germline V and J ends were trimmed by 2 bases and 5 bases, with 4 bases remaining between them. Germline CDR1 WNHNN, CDR2 SYGVQD (reference sequence). The CDR3 is 12 amino acids. The CDR3 DNA sequence: TGCGCCAGCAGTGAGCCAGACAATGAGCAGTTCTTC. It yields the protein CASSEPDNEQFF.

V and J are TRBV21-1 and TRBJ1-2. TRBV21-1 is noted as a pseudogene. This CDR3 is built from 15 residues. The CDR3 DNA reads as TGTGCCAGCCCCAAAACATCGGCAGAGTTTTATGGCTACACCTTC. Protein: CASPKTSAEFYGYTF.

The V call is TRBV10-3, the J call TRBJ2-7; 7 nucleotides match TRBD1. Looked up from germline, CDR1 is ENHRY and CDR2 is SYGVKD. Losses at the gene ends were 2 bases for V and 3 bases for J; bases not matched to a gene: 10. This CDR3 contains 16 residues. The CDR3 bases are TGTGCCATCAGTGAGATGGCCTCAGGGGGTTTCTACGAGCAGTACTTC. Its translation is CAISEMASGGFYEQYF.

This clone was counted a single time. The chain links TRBV9 to TRBJ1-3, with no clear D. Trimming took off 3 bases at V and 0 bases at J, with 10 bases between the two ends. The germline CDR1 and CDR2 sequences are SGDLS and YYNGEE. The CDR3 is 15 residues long. The CDR3 region is CASSADASSGNTIYF. CDR3 sequence (DNA): TGTGCCAGCAGCGCGGACGCGAGCTCTGGAAACACCATATATTTT.

This chain joins TRBV27 and TRBJ2-4; 7 bases are shared with TRBD1. Germline CDR1 MNHEY, CDR2 SMNVEV (reference sequence). V lost 3 bases and J lost 8; bases outside the gene matches: 4. This CDR3 is 13 amino acids long. CDR3 DNA: TGTGCCAGCAGTTTCGACAGGGAACACATTCAGTACTTC. This encodes CASSFDREHIQYF.